Sequencing of this TCR beta chain was carried out in a study of molecular identifiers for immune sequencing clone quantification. Overall study: In replicates, RNA from roughly 21,000 or 96,000 naive CD8 cells was split five ways, four sequenced.

This clonotype was detected ten times or more. The antigen is not known. Sequencing libraries of naive CD8 cells derived from approximately 20,000 to 1,000,000 sorted cells with 10%, 30% or 50% RNA. Sorting selected naive CD8 T cells with a CD8+CD4-CCR7+CD45RA+ phenotype. TCRdb called the PCR reads again in MiXCR, with one record for every CDR3 protein. The sample holds 550,000 to 750,000 distinct CDR3 sequences, around 20% seen once. CDR1 is MGHDK, CDR2 SYGVNS, per germline. Trimming cost V 1 base and J 2 bases, with 9 bases left between them. The CDR3 has 15 residues. Overall study results and limits: Sizes of highly expanded clones could be underestimated through identical TCRs sharing a barcode.

This chain uses TRBV25-1 with TRBJ2-1, with D perhaps being TRBD1 or TRBD2 (6 bases each). This receptor was taken from a human donor in good health. Some libraries in this study had Jurkat cell RNA spiked in. Sequenced input: naive CD8+ T cells from blood, with Jurkat cell RNA spiked in. Subset specified: FACS-sorted CD8+CD4-CCR7+CD45RA+ naive T cells. CDR3 in DNA: TGTGCCAGCAGTGAATTCGGGGGCGCCTACAATGAGCAGTTCTTC. It codes for CASSEFGGAYNEQFF. The full variable domain, completed using reference TRBV25-1 and TRBJ2-1, is EADIYQTPRYLVIGTGKKITLECSQTMGHDKMYWYQQDPGMELHLIHYSYGVNSTEKGDLSSESTVSRIRTEHFPLTLESARPSHTSQYLCASSEFGGAYNEQFFGPGTRLTVL.